This is a list of T cell receptor beta chains from one sample in a study of blood T cell repertoires in COVID-19. Method: immunoSEQ multiplex PCR; TCRdb's copy keeps in-frame clones and lacks some. The repertoire has about 480,000 clones, approximately 88% of them found once; the top ten carry approximately 2%. Sequencing was performed on PBMCs or T cells enriched from blood (not recorded which). All receptors come from a woman aged 40-49 years who had recovered from COVID-19. The CDR3 runs from the conserved cysteine through the conserved F or W. The D gene is left open where the match is weak. The listing skips clone size in some rows; elsewhere it reads once, few, many or a size class.

cdr3_aa: CASSPNGGASGANVLTF
cdr3_nt: TGTGCCAGCTCACCAAACGGGGGGGCCTCTGGGGCCAACGTCCTGACTTTC
clone_size: -
j_call: TRBJ2-6
v_call: TRBV18
d_call: TRBD2

cdr3_aa: CASREGVTNEKLFF
cdr3_nt: TGCGCCAGCAGAGAGGGAGTGACTAATGAAAAACTGTTTTTT
clone_size: -
j_call: TRBJ1-4
v_call: TRBV10-2
d_call: -

cdr3_aa: CASSQTSGSTDTQYF
cdr3_nt: TGTGCCAGCAGCCAAACTAGCGGATCCACAGATACGCAGTATTTT
clone_size: -
j_call: TRBJ2-3
v_call: TRBV3-1/TRBV3-2
d_call: TRBD2

cdr3_aa: CASSLGQLVNTEAFF
cdr3_nt: TGTGCCAGCAGCTTGGGACAGCTAGTGAACACTGAAGCTTTCTTT
clone_size: -
j_call: TRBJ1-1
v_call: TRBV7-2
d_call: TRBD1

cdr3_aa: CASSMVVGLEQFF
cdr3_nt: TGTGCCAGTAGTATGGTGGTGGGACTTGAACAGTTCTTC
clone_size: -
j_call: TRBJ2-1
v_call: TRBV19
d_call: -

cdr3_aa: CASSSYSGYTF
cdr3_nt: TGTGCCAGCAGTTCATACTCCGGCTACACCTTC
clone_size: -
j_call: TRBJ1-2
v_call: TRBV12-3/TRBV12-4
d_call: -

cdr3_aa: CASRPKGLAGVGTQYF
cdr3_nt: TGTGCCAGCAGGCCAAAGGGACTAGCGGGAGTAGGTACGCAGTATTTT
clone_size: -
j_call: TRBJ2-3
v_call: TRBV7-2
d_call: TRBD2

cdr3_aa: CASSLGMTGAHTEAFF
cdr3_nt: TGTGCCAGCAGCTTAGGGATGACAGGGGCCCACACTGAAGCTTTCTTT
clone_size: -
j_call: TRBJ1-1
v_call: TRBV5-6
d_call: TRBD1

cdr3_aa: CASSVVPISGNTIYF
cdr3_nt: TGTGCCAGCAGCGTAGTTCCAATTTCTGGAAACACCATATATTTT
clone_size: -
j_call: TRBJ1-3
v_call: TRBV9
d_call: -

cdr3_aa: CASSQDRGNTEAFF
cdr3_nt: TGCGCCAGCAGCCAAGATCGGGGAAACACTGAAGCTTTCTTT
clone_size: -
j_call: TRBJ1-1
v_call: TRBV4-3
d_call: -

cdr3_aa: CASSWDRGLSEAFF
cdr3_nt: TGTGCCAGCAGCTGGGACAGGGGGCTCTCTGAAGCTTTCTTT
clone_size: once
j_call: TRBJ1-1
v_call: TRBV5-4
d_call: TRBD1

cdr3_aa: CASGSGRAWSDEQFF
cdr3_nt: TGTGCCAGCGGTAGCGGGAGGGCCTGGTCGGATGAGCAGTTCTTC
clone_size: few
j_call: TRBJ2-1
v_call: TRBV6-5
d_call: TRBD2

cdr3_aa: CASSYHGNEQFF
cdr3_nt: TGTGCCAGCAGTTACCACGGGAATGAGCAGTTCTTC
clone_size: -
j_call: TRBJ2-1
v_call: TRBV6-2/TRBV6-3
d_call: -